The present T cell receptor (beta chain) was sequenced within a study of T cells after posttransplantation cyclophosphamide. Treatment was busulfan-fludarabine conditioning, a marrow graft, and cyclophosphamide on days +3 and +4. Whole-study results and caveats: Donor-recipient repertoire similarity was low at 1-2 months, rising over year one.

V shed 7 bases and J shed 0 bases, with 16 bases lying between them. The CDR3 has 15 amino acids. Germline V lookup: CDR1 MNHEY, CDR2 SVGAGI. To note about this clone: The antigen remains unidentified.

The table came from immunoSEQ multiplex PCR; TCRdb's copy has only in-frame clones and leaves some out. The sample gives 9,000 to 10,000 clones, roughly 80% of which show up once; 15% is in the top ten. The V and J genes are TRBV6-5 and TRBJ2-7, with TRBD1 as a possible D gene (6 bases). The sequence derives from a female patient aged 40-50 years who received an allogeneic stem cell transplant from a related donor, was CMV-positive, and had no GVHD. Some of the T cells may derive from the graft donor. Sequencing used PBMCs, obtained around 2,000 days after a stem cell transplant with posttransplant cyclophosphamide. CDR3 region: CASNQGKGYSYEQYF. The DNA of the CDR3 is TGTGCCAGCAACCAGGGGAAGGGGTACTCCTACGAGCAGTACTTC.